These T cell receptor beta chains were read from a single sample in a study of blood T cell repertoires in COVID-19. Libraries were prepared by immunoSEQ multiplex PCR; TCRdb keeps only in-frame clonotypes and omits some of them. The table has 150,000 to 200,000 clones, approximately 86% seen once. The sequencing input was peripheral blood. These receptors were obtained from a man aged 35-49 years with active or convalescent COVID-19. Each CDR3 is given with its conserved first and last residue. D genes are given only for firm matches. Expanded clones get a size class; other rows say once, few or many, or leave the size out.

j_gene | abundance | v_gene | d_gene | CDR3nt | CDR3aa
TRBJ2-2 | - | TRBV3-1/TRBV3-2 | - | TGTGCCAGCAGCCAATGGGACACCTACTTCGCAACGAACACCGGGGAGCTGTTTTTT | CASSQWDTYFATNTGELFF
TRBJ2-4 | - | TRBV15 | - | TGTGCCACCGCTGGGGGGTATGGGAACATTCAGTACTTC | CATAGGYGNIQYF
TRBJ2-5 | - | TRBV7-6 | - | TGTGCCAGCAGCTTAGTTAGCGTCCAAGAGACCCAGTACTTC | CASSLVSVQETQYF
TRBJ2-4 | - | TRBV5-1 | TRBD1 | TGCGCCAGCAGCTGGGGACAGGGGGCGTCTGCCAAAAACATTCAGTACTTC | CASSWGQGASAKNIQYF
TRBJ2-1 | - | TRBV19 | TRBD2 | TGTGCCAGTAGTATATTAGCGGGCATCATAGAGGGCTACAATGAGCAGTTCTTC | CASSILAGIIEGYNEQFF
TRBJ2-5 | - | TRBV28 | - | TGTGCCATCCGGGACATTGAGGCTGAGACCCAGTACTTC | CAIRDIEAETQYF
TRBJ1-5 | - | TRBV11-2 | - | TGTGCCAGCAGCTCTGCCCCCGGGCAGCCCCAGCATTTT | CASSSAPGQPQHF
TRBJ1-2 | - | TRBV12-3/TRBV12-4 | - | TGTGCCAGCAGTCTAGGGGCTACCTATGGCTACACCTTC | CASSLGATYGYTF
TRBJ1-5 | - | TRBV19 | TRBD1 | TGTGCCAGTAGTCTGGAGGGACAGCTTGGGCAGCCCCAGCATTTT | CASSLEGQLGQPQHF
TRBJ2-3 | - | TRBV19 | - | TGTGCCAGTAGTATAATTGAGGACTACTCCACAGATACGCAGTATTTT | CASSIIEDYSTDTQYF
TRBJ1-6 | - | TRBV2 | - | TGTGCCAGCAAAGTAGACAGTCAATCACCCCTCCACTTT | CASKVDSQSPLHF
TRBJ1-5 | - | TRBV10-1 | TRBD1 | TGCGCCAGCAGTGGGGCAACGAACAGGGGGCTATGTCAGCCCCAGCATTTT | CASSGATNRGLCQPQHF
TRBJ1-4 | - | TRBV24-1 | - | TGTGCCTCCACGACACAGGGTCTGGCAACTAATGAAAAACTGTTTTTT | CASTTQGLATNEKLFF
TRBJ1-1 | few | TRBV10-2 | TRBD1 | TGCGCCAGCAGTTCCAGGGGGCTGGCTTTCTTT | CASSSRGLAFF
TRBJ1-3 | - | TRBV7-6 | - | TGTGCCAGCAGCCCCCAGGGTGGAAACACCATATATTTT | CASSPQGGNTIYF
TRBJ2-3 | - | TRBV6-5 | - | TGTGCCAGCAAGGGGACTCGTACCACAGATACGCAGTATTTT | CASKGTRTTDTQYF
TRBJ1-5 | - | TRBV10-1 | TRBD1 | TGCGCCAGCACTAACAGGGGCACCAATCAGCCCCAGCATTTT | CASTNRGTNQPQHF
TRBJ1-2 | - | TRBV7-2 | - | TGTGCCAGCACCCTTAGCACGGCAGGGAATAACTATGGCTACACCTTC | CASTLSTAGNNYGYTF
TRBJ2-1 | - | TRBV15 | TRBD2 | TGTGCCACCGGGGGGGGTGACTCCTACAATGAGCAGTTCTTC | CATGGGDSYNEQFF
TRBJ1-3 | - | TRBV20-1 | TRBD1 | TGCAGTGCTAGTAGCAGGGGGCGGAACACCATATATTTT | CSASSRGRNTIYF
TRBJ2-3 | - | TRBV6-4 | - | TGTGCCAGCAGTGAGTTTTGGGGACTGAGCACAGATACGCAGTATTTT | CASSEFWGLSTDTQYF
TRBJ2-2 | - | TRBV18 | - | TGTGCCAGCTCACCACCCGGGACAAACACCGGGGAGCTGTTTTTT | CASSPPGTNTGELFF
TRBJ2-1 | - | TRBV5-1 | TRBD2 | TGCGCCAGCAGCTCCCAAAAACTTAGCGGGGGGGCCTACAATGAGCAGTTCTTC | CASSSQKLSGGAYNEQFF
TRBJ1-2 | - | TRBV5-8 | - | TGTGCCAGCACGCCCGGTTATTTGTATGGCTACACCTTC | CASTPGYLYGYTF
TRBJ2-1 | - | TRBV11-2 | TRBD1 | TGTGCCAGCAGCCTCGATGCCCGGGACAGGGTTTTCAATGAGCAGTTCTTC | CASSLDARDRVFNEQFF
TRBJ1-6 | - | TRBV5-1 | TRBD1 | TGCGCCAGCAGCATAGAGACAGGGGGTAATTCACCCCTCCACTTT | CASSIETGGNSPLHF
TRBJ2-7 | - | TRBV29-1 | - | TGCAGCGTTGAAGATCAAGAGGGATACGAGCAGTACTTC | CSVEDQEGYEQYF